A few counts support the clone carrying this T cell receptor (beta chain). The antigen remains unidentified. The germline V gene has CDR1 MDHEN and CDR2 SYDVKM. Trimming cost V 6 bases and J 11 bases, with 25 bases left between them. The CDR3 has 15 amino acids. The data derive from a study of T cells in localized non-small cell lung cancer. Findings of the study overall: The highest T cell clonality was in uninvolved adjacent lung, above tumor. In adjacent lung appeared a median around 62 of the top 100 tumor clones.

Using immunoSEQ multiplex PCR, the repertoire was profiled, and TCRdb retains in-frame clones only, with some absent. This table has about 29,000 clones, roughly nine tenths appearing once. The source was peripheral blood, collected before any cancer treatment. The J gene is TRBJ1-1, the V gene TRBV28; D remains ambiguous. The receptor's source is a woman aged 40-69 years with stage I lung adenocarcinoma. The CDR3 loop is CASSPVFEAYFEAFF. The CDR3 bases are TGTGCCAGCAGCCCCGTGTTCGAGGCTTACTTTGAGGCTTTCTTT.